The entry below describes one TCR beta chain. The antigen is undetermined. It was autoimmune disease history or systemic immunosuppression that excluded patients. Sequencing was performed with immunoSEQ multiplex PCR; in TCRdb, only in-frame clones are kept and a portion is missing. The sample has 100,000 to 110,000 clones; approximately 90% are singletons. This record belongs to a study of OX40 agonist ivuxolimab in advanced cancers. Across the study: Patients were treated with ivuxolimab, an agonistic anti-OX40 (CD134) antibody. Allowance was made for prior anti-PD-1, anti-PD-L1 or anti-CTLA-4 therapy, and 40% had some. Whole-study results and caveats: In CD8+ T cells, expanded clones were on average more numerous than in CD4+.

The CDR3 length is 14 residues. Trimming pared 2 bases from V and 4 bases from J, leaving 9 bases between. Germline V lookup: CDR1 ENHRY, CDR2 SYGVKD. This clonotype originated in an adult with an advanced solid tumor such as melanoma, head and neck, liver or kidney cancer. V usage is TRBV10-3 and J usage is TRBJ2-1; no reliable D call. This specimen was CD4+ or CD8+ T cells sorted from blood, taken in a trial of the OX40 agonist ivuxolimab. CDR3 in DNA: TGTGCCATCAGTGAGGGTGAGGTGTACAATGAGCAGTTCTTC. It translates to CAISEGEVYNEQFF.